What follows are 18 T cell receptor beta chains derived from one specimen sequenced in a study of blood T cell repertoires in COVID-19. Sequencing used immunoSEQ multiplex PCR; TCRdb keeps in-frame clones, though not all of them. The sample records approximately 140,000 clones, roughly 84% being singletons. The material sequenced was peripheral blood. All receptors come from a man aged 25-40 years with COVID-19, enrolled during active disease.

This chain links TRBV10-2 with TRBJ2-1, with 12 positions matching TRBD2. This CDR3 region has 14 residues. With V trimmed by 7 bases and J by 4 bases, 2 bases remained unmatched. CDR1 and CDR2 (germline): WSHSY, SAAADI. In DNA, the CDR3 is TGCGCCAGCAATCTAGCGGGAGGGTACAATGAGCAGTTCTTC. Its protein product is CASNLAGGYNEQFF.

V usage is TRBV28 and J usage is TRBJ2-7, with 9 bases matching TRBD1. V shed 6 bases and J 5 bases; nucleotides not matched to a gene: 11. Germline V lookup: CDR1 MDHEN, CDR2 SYDVKM. This CDR3 contains 15 residues. CDR3 bases: TGTGCCAGCAGGGAGGGCGGGACAGGGTTGCACGAGCAGTACTTC. It translates to CASREGGTGLHEQYF.

In its sample, this clone was seen once. The chain joins TRBV3-1 (or the pseudogene TRBV3-2) to TRBJ1-6, with D hard to call. In germline, CDR1 is LGHDT, CDR2 YNNKEL (reference sequence). The CDR3 runs to 14 residues. Trimming took off 3 bases at V and 10 bases at J, with 13 bases between the two ends. The CDR3: CASSHPEGNSPLHF. Written as DNA, the CDR3 is TGTGCCAGCAGCCACCCCGAGGGCAACTCACCCCTCCACTTT.

This chain joins TRBV30 and TRBJ2-7; TRBD2 agrees at 10 bases. From germline, CDR1 is GTSNPN and CDR2 SVGIG (reference sequence). CDR3 size: 19 residues. Trimming cost V 2 bases and J 6 bases; bases outside gene matches: 22. The CDR3 loop reads CAWSKVYVARASGSVEQYF. CDR3 bases: TGTGCCTGGAGTAAAGTATATGTGGCACGGGCTAGCGGGAGCGTCGAGCAGTACTTC. The whole variable domain, remainder taken from reference TRBV30 and TRBJ2-7, is SQTIHQWPATLVQPVGSPLSLECTVEGTSNPNLYWYRQAAGRGLQLLFYSVGIGQISSEVPQNLSASRPQDRQFILSSKKLLLSDSGFYLCAWSKVYVARASGSVEQYFGPGTRLTVT.

CDR3 sequence reads: CASSWGDGGYGYTF. CDR3 DNA: TGTGCCAGTAGCTGGGGGGATGGAGGCTATGGCTACACCTTC. The V gene is TRBV19, the J gene TRBJ1-2; D might be TRBD1 (5 bases). The CDR3 spans 14 residues. CDR1 LNHDA and CDR2 SQIVND come from the germline V gene (reference sequence). V lost 6 bases and J lost 4, with 15 bases in between.

The V and J genes are TRBV7-2 and TRBJ2-7; TRBD2 matches 7 bases. V gave up 3 bases and J gave up 1 base; unmatched junction bases: 9. The CDR3 length is 16 residues. Germline CDR1 is SGHTA and CDR2 is FQGNSA. The DNA for the CDR3 is TGTGCCAGCAGCTTCGACCGCGGGAGACAATCCTACGAGCAGTACTTC. It encodes CASSFDRGRQSYEQYF.

This rearrangement joins TRBV2 to TRBJ1-5, with D unresolved. The V gene's germline CDR1 is SNHLY and CDR2 FYNNEI. The CDR3 covers 14 residues. V lost 2 bases, J lost 6 bases, and 11 bases lay in between. In DNA form, the CDR3 reads TGTGCCAGCAGTGAAATGGTGGCGGGTCAGCCCCAGCATTTT. Residues: CASSEMVAGQPQHF.

V is TRBV27 and J is TRBJ2-7, with 7 bases fitting TRBD2. The CDR3 spans 15 residues. V lost 3 bases and J lost 2; bases outside the gene matches: 7. The germline V gene encodes CDR1 MNHEY and CDR2 SMNVEV (reference sequence). The DNA for the CDR3 is TGTGCCAGCAGTTTGGGTAGCGGGCGAACCTACGAGCAGTACTTC. Residues: CASSLGSGRTYEQYF.

The count of this clone is one. V usage is TRBV6-6 and J usage is TRBJ2-6; TRBD1 is a possible D gene (5 bases). Trimming stripped 7 bases from V and 3 bases from J, with 16 bases between. The germline gives CDR1 MNHNY, CDR2 SVGAGI (reference sequence). This CDR3 is 16 amino acids long. This CDR3 reads CASTHGWGGGANVLTF. The CDR3 DNA reads as TGTGCCAGCACCCACGGGTGGGGCGGTGGGGCCAACGTCCTGACTTTC.

V and J are TRBV2 and TRBJ1-1, with TRBD1 identical over 7 bases. With V trimmed by 10 bases and J by 4 bases, 15 bases remained unmatched. The CDR3 length is 15 residues. Germline loops: CDR1 SNHLY, CDR2 FYNNEI. In nucleotides, the CDR3 is TGTGCCACCAAAACCGGGCTCCAGGGGGGCACTGAAGCTTTCTTT. This codes for CATKTGLQGGTEAFF.

V is TRBV7-2 and J is TRBJ2-7; 8 bases are shared with TRBD2. The CDR3 contains 16 residues. Trimming cost V 6 bases and J 2 bases; bases outside gene matches: 12. From germline, CDR1 is SGHTA and CDR2 FQGNSA. The CDR3 region has the DNA TGTGCCAGCAGTTTCACCCCCGGGACTAGGACCTACGAGCAGTACTTC. It is translated as CASSFTPGTRTYEQYF.

The sample holds one count of this clone. The chain links TRBV11-2 to TRBJ2-7; TRBD1 might be the D (6 bases). The CDR3 length is 12 residues. The germline V gene encodes CDR1 SGHAT and CDR2 FQNNGV. V lost 0 bases and J lost 12, with 12 bases in between. The CDR3 loop reads CASSLDRTGRYF. The CDR3 nucleotides read TGTGCCAGCAGCTTAGACCGTACAGGGAGGTACTTC.

V is TRBV9 and J is TRBJ2-2; 8 nucleotides align to TRBD1. With V trimmed by 6 bases and J by 6 bases, 10 bases remained unmatched. CDR3 size: 15 residues. Germline CDR1 is SGDLS and CDR2 is YYNGEE. Here the CDR3 reads CASTGQGAGSGELFF. CDR3 DNA sequence: TGTGCCAGCACCGGGCAGGGGGCTGGGTCCGGGGAGCTGTTTTTT.

The J gene is TRBJ2-5, the V gene TRBV10-1, with D possibly matching TRBD1 (6 bases). Germline lookup yields CDR1 WNHNN and CDR2 SYGVQD (reference sequence). The CDR3 spans 13 residues. V was pared by 7 bases and J by 4 bases, with 13 bases between. CDR3 sequence reads: CASTRDIGETQYF. The CDR3 DNA follows: TGCGCCAGCACCCGGGACATAGGAGAGACCCAGTACTTC.

This chain connects TRBV29-1 to TRBJ2-5; 8 positions match TRBD1. The CDR3 is 17 amino acids. V was clipped by 4 bases and J by 2 bases; unmatched bases: 15. Germline lookup yields CDR1 SQVTM and CDR2 ANQGSEA. The CDR3 spells CSVGGLLHRGRQETQYF. The DNA for the CDR3 is TGCAGCGTTGGCGGGCTTTTACACAGGGGGAGACAAGAGACCCAGTACTTC.

The chain couples TRBV4-2 to TRBJ2-1; D ambiguous. The CDR3 loop spans 16 amino acids. Trimming took off 0 bases at V and 0 bases at J, with 9 bases between the two ends. CDR1 and CDR2 from the germline V gene are LGHNA and YNFKEQ. This CDR3 is CASSQEASYSYNEQFF. The CDR3 DNA sequence: TGTGCCAGCAGCCAAGAGGCCTCTTACTCCTACAATGAGCAGTTCTTC.

This clone appeared a single time. The chain joins TRBV6-6 to TRBJ2-1; 8 nucleotides agree with TRBD2. Trimming at V came to 6 bases and at J to 7 bases, leaving 11 bases not matched to a gene. The germline gives CDR1 MNHNY, CDR2 SVGAGI (reference sequence). There are 15 residues in the CDR3. CDR3 loop: CASSPGTRGWNEQFF. The CDR3 nucleotides read TGTGCCAGCAGCCCCGGGACTAGGGGATGGAATGAGCAGTTCTTC.

This chain connects TRBV19 to TRBJ1-5, with 8 bases aligning to TRBD1. CDR1 LNHDA and CDR2 SQIVND come from the germline V gene (reference sequence). The CDR3 is 16 residues long. The J segment lost 8 bases and the V segment lost 5 bases, leaving 14 bases of the junction unmatched. The CDR3 protein is CASSPSDRVTPKPQHF. In DNA form, the CDR3 reads TGTGCCAGTAGTCCCTCGGACAGGGTTACCCCTAAGCCCCAGCATTTT.